This TCR beta chain was found in a study of blood T cell repertoires in COVID-19. Study at large: Sources were T cells, B-cell-depleted T cells, or PBMCs; the material itself was cDNA or gDNA.

Original processing methods: Reference gene primer amplification gave estimated nucleated cell counts. The protocol was immunoSEQ multiplex PCR, while the TCRdb copy is restricted to in-frame clones and leaves out a portion. V, J and clone size are those of that table, while D and trimming were read from the DNA. The sample consists of around 56,000 clones, 80% to 85% of them appearing once. The V end was cut by 0 bases, the J end by 4 bases, with 10 bases between. The CDR3 extends over 15 amino acids. Germline V gene sequence: CDR1 LGHNA, CDR2 YSLEER. The chain joins TRBV4-3 to TRBJ2-1, with a tentative D call TRBD2 (7 bases). The sequencing input was peripheral blood. This clonotype was obtained from a woman aged 80 or over with active or convalescent COVID-19. The CDR3 here is CASSQEGGVYNEQFF. CDR3 bases: TGCGCCAGCAGCCAAGAAGGGGGGGTATACAATGAGCAGTTCTTC.